The 19 T cell receptor beta chains given below trace back to one sample, sequenced in a study of Graves' ophthalmopathy and Graves' hyperthyroidism. Amplifying from RNA transcripts, the study obtained TCR beta CDR3 regions. First-round RT-PCR employed HTBI primers, with a second-round multiplex PCR after it. TCRdb analysed the multiplex PCR reads with MiXCR anew, one entry per CDR3 protein. This sample has about 740,000 distinct CDR3 sequences, with 40% found just once. The specimen was peripheral blood. These TCRs come from an adult man with Graves' ophthalmopathy.

In its sample, this clonotype was seen many times. The chain uses TRBV7-9 and TRBJ1-1; D is perhaps TRBD1 (5 bases). The CDR3 is made up of 14 amino acids. Germline CDR1 SEHNR, CDR2 FQNEAQ (reference sequence). V lost 10 bases, J lost 0 bases, and 15 bases lay in between. CDR3 protein: CAIRMDILNTEAFF. DNA of the CDR3: TGTGCCATCAGGATGGACATACTGAACACTGAAGCTTTCTTT. The variable domain in full, completed from reference TRBV7-9 and TRBJ1-1, reads DTGVSQNPRHKITKRGQNVTFRCDPISEHNRLYWYRQTLGQGPEFLTYFQNEAQLEKSRLLSDRFSAERPKGSFSTLEIQRTEQGDSAMYLCAIRMDILNTEAFFGQGTRLTVV.

The chain joins TRBV29-1 to TRBJ1-1; D unresolved. The CDR3 covers 13 residues. Germline V gene data show CDR1 as SQVTM and CDR2 as ANQGSEA. The ends were cut back, 3 bases at V and 0 bases at J, with 8 bases in the middle. The DNA of the CDR3 is TGCAGCGTTGATTTTGGCCTGAACACTGAAGCTTTCTTT. Protein: CSVDFGLNTEAFF.

The J gene is TRBJ1-2, the V gene TRBV30, with TRBD1 matching over 10 bases. CDR3 size: 14 residues. Germline lookup yields CDR1 GTSNPN and CDR2 SVGIG (reference sequence). V lost 3 bases, J lost 5 bases, and 6 bases stayed unmatched. CDR3: CAWRRDRGLYGYTF. As DNA, the CDR3 is TGTGCCTGGAGGAGGGACAGGGGATTGTATGGCTACACCTTC.

The table lists this clonotype with many counts. This rearrangement joins TRBV15 to TRBJ2-7, with TRBD1 matching over 7 bases. Unmatched junction bases numbered 7, after V lost 3 bases and J lost 2 bases. CDR1 is LNHNV, CDR2 YYDKDF, per germline (reference sequence). This CDR3 has 15 residues. The CDR3 protein is CATSSELQGAYEQYF. The CDR3 DNA follows: TGTGCCACCAGCAGCGAACTCCAGGGGGCCTACGAGCAGTACTTC.

This clonotype came up many times. V usage is TRBV7-9 and J usage is TRBJ2-7, with 7 positions matching TRBD2. V was pared by 5 bases and J by 0 bases, with 4 bases of the junction left unmatched. The CDR3 consists of 14 residues. Germline CDR1 and CDR2: SEHNR and FQNEAQ (reference sequence). The CDR3: CASSPAGDSYEQYF. The CDR3 DNA follows: TGTGCCAGCAGCCCCGCGGGAGACTCCTACGAGCAGTACTTC. Filled out from reference TRBV7-9 and TRBJ2-7, the complete variable domain reads DTGVSQNPRHKITKRGQNVTFRCDPISEHNRLYWYRQTLGQGPEFLTYFQNEAQLEKSRLLSDRFSAERPKGSFSTLEIQRTEQGDSAMYLCASSPAGDSYEQYFGPGTRLTVT.

The chain is built from TRBV10-3 and TRBJ1-5; D ambiguous. There are 14 residues in the CDR3. Germline loops: CDR1 ENHRY, CDR2 SYGVKD. Trimming shortened V by 6 bases and J by 4 bases, and 13 bases separated the two germline ends. The CDR3 region is CAIRLDRENQPQHF. DNA of the CDR3: TGTGCCATCAGGTTGGATAGGGAAAATCAGCCCCAGCATTTT.

This clonotype was detected only once. No conserved phenylalanine or tryptophan is present at the end of the CDR3, so a read error is the likely explanation. The limits of the CDR3 on the DNA are not certain, so only TCRdb's listed CDR3 is given. The V call is TRBV10-3, the J call TRBJ1-4. The V gene's germline CDR1 is ENHRY and CDR2 SYGVKD. Including both end residues, the CDR3 is 8 amino acids long. CDR3 residues: CAIRGVVY.

The V and J genes are TRBV2 and TRBJ1-6; a weak D match, TRBD1 (6 bases). CDR1 is SNHLY and CDR2 is FYNNEI in the germline V gene. This CDR3 has 15 amino acids. V was pared by 2 bases and J by 8 bases, with 13 bases between. CDR3 sequence (DNA): TGTGCCAGCAGTGAATTGATCGGGGGCCATTCACCCCTCCACTTT. It codes for CASSELIGGHSPLHF.

This clonotype appeared many times. This chain uses TRBV7-8 with TRBJ2-7; 8 bases fit TRBD2. Trimming removed 3 bases from V and 1 base from J; junction bases left unmatched: 8. Germline V lookup: CDR1 SGHVS, CDR2 FQNEAQ. The CDR3 is 16 amino acids. As DNA, the CDR3 is TGTGCCAGCAGCTTTCGCAGCGGGGGTTCATCCTACGAGCAGTACTTC. Amino acid sequence: CASSFRSGGSSYEQYF.

The sample holds many counts of this clonotype. The chain links TRBV10-3 to TRBJ1-2; 12 nucleotides agree with TRBD1. The germline gives CDR1 ENHRY, CDR2 SYGVKD. J was trimmed by 6 bases and V by 11 bases; bases with no gene match: 10. The CDR3 sequence is 14 residues long. In nucleotides, the CDR3 is TGTGCCGTAGGTACCGGGACAGGGGGCGATGGCTACACCTTC. As protein: CAVGTGTGGDGYTF.

The rearrangement links TRBV20-1 to TRBJ1-5, with TRBD1 identical over 7 bases. The germline CDR1 and CDR2 sequences are DFQATT and SNEGSKA (reference sequence). The CDR3 totals 16 residues. V lost 1 base to trimming and J lost 7 bases; unmatched junction nucleotides: 13. The CDR3 protein is CSARVHGGGYEQPQHF. Written as DNA, the CDR3 is TGCAGTGCTAGAGTACATGGAGGGGGCTACGAGCAGCCCCAGCATTTT.

This clonotype appeared many times. V is TRBV7-2 and J is TRBJ1-2, with D perhaps matching TRBD1 (5 bases). The CDR3 runs to 15 residues. Trimming removed 2 bases from V and 6 bases from J, with 16 bases in between. Germline assignment: CDR1 SGHTA and CDR2 FQGNSA. CDR3 nucleotide sequence: TGTGCCAGCAGCTTATTCCCGGGGGAAGCTAATGGCTACACCTTC. It codes for CASSLFPGEANGYTF.

This clonotype was found many times. The chain carries TRBV15 and TRBJ1-3; D may be TRBD1 (5 bases). Trimming left V 8 bases short and J 9 bases short, with 20 bases between. CDR3 length: 14 residues. The germline V gene has CDR1 LNHNV and CDR2 YYDKDF (reference sequence). This chain's CDR3 is CATRAGTPDRTIYF. As DNA, the CDR3 is TGTGCCACCCGTGCGGGGACCCCGGACCGCACCATATATTTT. The variable domain in full, with the rest retrieved from reference TRBV15 and TRBJ1-3, is DAMVIQNPRYQVTQFGKPVTLSCSQTLNHNVMYWYQQKSSQAPKLLFHYYDKDFNNEADTPDNFQSRRPNTSFCFLDIRSPGLGDTAMYLCATRAGTPDRTIYFGEGSWLTVV.

The chain uses TRBV2 and TRBJ1-2, with D possibly matching TRBD1 (6 bases). Trimming pared 7 bases from V and 4 bases from J, leaving 10 bases between. The CDR3 contains 12 residues. Per the germline V gene, CDR1 is SNHLY and CDR2 is FYNNEI. CDR3 coding DNA: TGTGCCAGCACTGGACAGCCCTATGGCTACACCTTC. It encodes CASTGQPYGYTF.

The chain links TRBV2 to TRBJ2-7; 7 bases agree with TRBD1. The germline CDR1 and CDR2 sequences are SNHLY and FYNNEI. The CDR3 is made up of 13 amino acids. With 8 bases clipped from V and 9 bases from J, the junction kept 13 bases outside the gene matches. CDR3 loop: CASSPSDRARQYF. Here the CDR3 DNA reads TGTGCCAGCTCACCCTCCGACAGGGCTCGGCAGTACTTC.

This clonotype was seen many times. The chain carries TRBV6-5 and TRBJ1-1; D unresolved. The CDR3 sequence is 14 residues long. The germline CDR1 and CDR2 sequences are MNHEY and SVGAGI. V lost 0 bases to trimming and J lost 6 bases, with 11 bases between them. This CDR3 is CASSYSKVVSEAFF. The DNA for the CDR3 is TGTGCCAGCAGTTACTCGAAAGTTGTGTCTGAAGCTTTCTTT.

The chain couples TRBV29-1 to TRBJ1-6, with 7 bases fitting TRBD1. The CDR3 runs 17 residues. V was pared by 5 bases and J by 6 bases, with 16 bases of the junction left unmatched. Germline assignment: CDR1 SQVTM and CDR2 ANQGSEA. CDR3 amino acids: CSVREGSNGTANSPLHF. DNA of the CDR3: TGCAGCGTTAGGGAAGGGAGTAACGGGACAGCTAATTCACCCCTCCACTTT. The full variable domain, its missing parts supplied by reference TRBV29-1 and TRBJ1-6, is SAVISQKPSRDICQRGTSLTIQCQVDSQVTMMFWYRQQPGQSLTLIATANQGSEATYESGFVIDKFPISRPNLTFSTLTVSNMSPEDSSIYLCSVREGSNGTANSPLHFGNGTRLTVT.

This sequence joins TRBV24-1 and TRBJ1-5, with 10 nucleotides matching TRBD1. CDR1 KGHDR and CDR2 SFDVKD come from the germline V gene. The V and J ends lost 7 bases and 1 base, in that order; junction bases with no gene match: 9. The CDR3 runs to 17 residues. CDR3 bases: TGTGCCACCAGCGTACCTGGGACAGGGGACAGCAATCAGCCCCAGCATTTT. This gives the protein CATSVPGTGDSNQPQHF.

This clonotype was recorded once. The rearrangement uses TRBV20-1 and TRBJ2-5, with a possible D match to TRBD2 (5 bases). The germline gives CDR1 DFQATT, CDR2 SNEGSKA (reference sequence). Trimming cost V 3 bases and J 2 bases, with 16 bases left between them. The length of the CDR3 is 15 residues. The CDR3 DNA reads as TGCAGTGCTAGGGTAGCGAGAAACCTTCAAGAGACCCAGTACTTC. This translates into CSARVARNLQETQYF.